This passage covers 20 T cell receptor beta chains from one sample sequenced in a study of blood T cell repertoires in COVID-19. Sequencing was performed with immunoSEQ multiplex PCR; in TCRdb, only in-frame clones are kept and a portion is missing. The table records 200,000 to 250,000 clones, more than 80% of them present only once. Sequenced input: PBMCs or T cells enriched from blood (not recorded which). These receptors came from a man aged 35 to 55 who had recovered from COVID-19.

The V and J genes are TRBV6-1 and TRBJ2-3; 13 positions match TRBD2. Germline trimming cut 4 bases from V and 3 bases from J; bases unmatched to any gene: 7. The CDR3 consists of 17 residues. Germline-derived CDR1 and CDR2 are MNHNS and SASEGT. CDR3 DNA: TGTGCCAGCAGTGCCCAACTAGCGGGGGGGATGACAGATACGCAGTATTTT. This gives the protein CASSAQLAGGMTDTQYF.

The chain has TRBV12-5 and TRBJ1-1, with 11 positions matching TRBD1. The CDR3 is made up of 15 amino acids. Unmatched junction bases numbered 5, after V lost 7 bases and J lost 1 base. CDR1 is LGHNT and CDR2 is FRNRAP in the germline V gene. The CDR3 spells CASALGQGGNTEAFF. In nucleotides, the CDR3 is TGTGCTAGTGCCTTGGGACAGGGGGGGAACACTGAAGCTTTCTTT.

The V call is TRBV7-6, the J call TRBJ1-2; no clear D gene. The CDR3 spans 11 residues. Germline V gene sequence: CDR1 SGHVS, CDR2 FNYEAQ. V lost 4 bases and J lost 6, with 6 bases in between. CDR3 nucleotide sequence: TGTGCCAGCAGCTCCGGTGATGGCTACACCTTC. Protein sequence: CASSSGDGYTF.

The chain recombines TRBV10-3 with TRBJ1-2, with 10 bases aligning to TRBD1. V shed 6 bases and J 7 bases; nucleotides not matched to a gene: 14. This CDR3 is 16 amino acids long. The V gene's germline CDR1 is ENHRY and CDR2 SYGVKD. DNA of the CDR3: TGTGCCATCAGCTTGACAGGGGGCGCGGCGGAAGGTGGCTACACCTTC. Its translation is CAISLTGGAAEGGYTF.

This clone was seen more than once but under ten times. This chain links TRBV27 with TRBJ2-1, with D perhaps TRBD2 (6 bases). V lost 8 bases to trimming and J lost 0 bases, with 11 bases between them. Germline V CDR1 and CDR2: MNHEY, SMNVEV (reference sequence). The CDR3 length is 14 residues. The CDR3, as DNA: TGTGCCAGCTCCCCCGGGAGCTCCTACAATGAGCAGTTCTTC. It translates to CASSPGSSYNEQFF.

This rearrangement joins TRBV7-9 to TRBJ2-5; 11 nucleotides align to TRBD2. The length of the CDR3 is 18 residues. The V segment lost 5 bases and the J segment 0 bases; nucleotides outside the gene matches: 11. The germline gives CDR1 SEHNR, CDR2 FQNEAQ (reference sequence). This CDR3 reads CASSRSSGGPVNQETQYF. The CDR3 DNA follows: TGTGCCAGCAGCCGGTCTAGCGGGGGGCCCGTAAACCAAGAGACCCAGTACTTC.

CDR3 sequence: CASSLGNRGNTGELFF. The CDR3 DNA reads TGCGCCAGCAGCTTAGGGAACAGGGGGAACACCGGGGAGCTGTTTTTT. The chain uses TRBV5-1 and TRBJ2-2, with 7 bases matching TRBD1. The germline gives CDR1 SGHRS, CDR2 YFSETQ. V lost 2 bases to trimming and J lost 1 base; unmatched junction nucleotides: 5. This CDR3 region has 16 residues.

This chain uses TRBV19 with TRBJ1-2; D call uncertain. Trimming removed 0 bases at V and 1 base at J, with 12 bases between. Germline V gene lookup returns CDR1 LNHDA and CDR2 SQIVND (reference sequence). The CDR3 extends over 16 amino acids. CDR3 amino acids: CASSIESLGGNYGYTF. The CDR3 DNA follows: TGTGCCAGTAGTATAGAATCGCTGGGAGGTAACTATGGCTACACCTTC.

The J gene is TRBJ1-1, the V gene TRBV2; TRBD1 is a possible D gene (6 bases). Trimming left V 7 bases short and J 3 bases short, with 18 bases between. Germline CDR1 reads SNHLY; CDR2 reads FYNNEI. The CDR3 runs to 15 residues. The CDR3 spells CASKSLQGRDTEAFF. CDR3 DNA: TGTGCCAGCAAAAGCTTACAGGGTAGGGACACTGAAGCTTTCTTT.

The CDR3 DNA sequence: TGCGCCAGCAGCTTGGCGGGGACAGGGGCGGCAGATACGCAGTATTTT. Protein: CASSLAGTGAADTQYF. V gene TRBV5-1 combines with J gene TRBJ2-3; 10 positions match TRBD1. The V gene's germline CDR1 is SGHRS and CDR2 YFSETQ. Losses at the gene ends were 0 bases for V and 4 bases for J; bases not matched to a gene: 5. The CDR3 covers 16 residues.

The CDR3 loop reads CASSSTRGTAEGYTF. As DNA, the CDR3 is TGTGCCAGCAGCTCCACCAGGGGGACTGCGGAAGGCTACACCTTC. The chain uses TRBV5-8 and TRBJ1-2; 7 positions match TRBD1. V was pared by 3 bases and J by 8 bases, with 13 bases of the junction left unmatched. The CDR3 has 15 amino acids. The germline V gene encodes CDR1 SGHTS and CDR2 YDEGEE.

V usage is TRBV6-5 and J usage is TRBJ1-2; 9 bases align to TRBD1. Germline trimming cut 7 bases from V and 4 bases from J; bases unmatched to any gene: 4. The CDR3 runs to 13 residues. Germline V gene sequence: CDR1 MNHEY, CDR2 SVGAGI. The DNA for the CDR3 is TGTGCCAGCACCAGGACAGGGGTCTATGGCTACACCTTC. It specifies CASTRTGVYGYTF.

This chain connects TRBV28 to TRBJ1-6, with unresolved D. Germline V gene data show CDR1 as MDHEN and CDR2 as SYDVKM. Trimming removed 3 bases from V and 5 bases from J, with 11 bases in between. The length of the CDR3 is 15 residues. CDR3 in amino acids: CASSFGQVNNSPLHF. The CDR3 bases are TGTGCCAGCAGTTTTGGGCAGGTTAATAATTCACCCCTCCACTTT.

The chain links TRBV29-1 to TRBJ2-5, with D tentatively TRBD1 (5 bases). The CDR3 consists of 13 residues. Trimming took 1 base from V and 4 from J, leaving 10 bases between them. The germline V gene has CDR1 SQVTM and CDR2 ANQGSEA. CDR3 residues: CSVEAARAETQYF. The CDR3 region has the DNA TGCAGCGTTGAAGCGGCCAGGGCAGAGACCCAGTACTTC. The variable domain in full, with the rest retrieved from reference TRBV29-1 and TRBJ2-5, is SAVISQKPSRDICQRGTSLTIQCQVDSQVTMMFWYRQQPGQSLTLIATANQGSEATYESGFVIDKFPISRPNLTFSTLTVSNMSPEDSSIYLCSVEAARAETQYFGPGTRLLVL.

The chain recombines TRBV7-2 with TRBJ2-5; TRBD2 matches 12 bases. This CDR3 comprises 15 residues. V lost 5 bases to trimming and J lost 5 bases; unmatched junction nucleotides: 6. Germline V gene lookup returns CDR1 SGHTA and CDR2 FQGNSA. CDR3 amino acids: CASSPSGGGDETQYF. The CDR3 region has the DNA TGTGCCAGCAGCCCTAGCGGGGGGGGAGATGAGACCCAGTACTTC.

J is TRBJ2-3 and V is TRBV24-1; 7 nucleotides line up with TRBD2. After removal of 3 bases from V and 2 bases from J, the junction contained 7 bases not matched to a gene. The CDR3 totals 16 residues. The germline gives CDR1 KGHDR, CDR2 SFDVKD. The CDR3 DNA reads as TGTGCCACCAGTGATCCCGGGACTAAAAACACAGATACGCAGTATTTT. Its protein product is CATSDPGTKNTDTQYF.

This clone appeared a single time. This chain uses TRBV4-2 with TRBJ2-3; tentatively, D is TRBD2 (6 bases). CDR1 LGHNA and CDR2 YNFKEQ come from the germline V gene. CDR3 length: 17 amino acids. The V and J ends lost 1 base and 3 bases respectively, with 17 bases between them. DNA of the CDR3: TGTGCCAGCAGCCAAGGGTGGGGCGGGGACGGAACAGATACGCAGTATTTT. This codes for CASSQGWGGDGTDTQYF.

The V and J genes are TRBV6-1 and TRBJ1-5, with 8 bases fitting TRBD1. Germline V gene data show CDR1 as MNHNS and CDR2 as SASEGT. The CDR3 covers 14 residues. The V and J ends lost 1 base and 6 bases, in that order; junction bases with no gene match: 2. The CDR3 DNA sequence: TGTGCCAGCAGTGAAGGGACAGGGATTCAGCCCCAGCATTTT. The encoded protein is CASSEGTGIQPQHF.

The chain has TRBV28 and TRBJ2-7; 7 nucleotides match TRBD2. The CDR3 sequence is 14 residues long. With V trimmed by 3 bases and J by 2 bases, 4 bases remained unmatched. Germline-derived CDR1 and CDR2 are MDHEN and SYDVKM. The CDR3 DNA sequence: TGTGCCAGCAGTTTGGGGGGAGGGACCTACGAGCAGTACTTC. It encodes CASSLGGGTYEQYF.

The chain is built from TRBV30 and TRBJ2-7; perhaps TRBD1 as D (5 bases). The CDR3 contains 12 residues. Germline CDR1 and CDR2: GTSNPN and SVGIG (reference sequence). The V end was cut by 3 bases, the J end by 3 bases, with 9 bases between. The CDR3, as DNA: TGTGCCTGGAGCAGGGAAGTCTACGAGCAGTACTTC. This translates into CAWSREVYEQYF.